Below, 26 T cell receptor beta chains from the same sample are listed, as sequenced in a study of T cell responses to AZD1222 COVID-19 vaccine. Assay: immunoSEQ multiplex PCR; the TCRdb copy retains only in-frame clones and omits some. The data hold approximately 85,000 clones, with around 85% observed a single time. The input for sequencing was peripheral blood, taken on day 0 of AZD1222 vaccination. These receptors all stem from an adult in good health.

The rearrangement links TRBV5-1 to TRBJ2-3, with TRBD1 matching over 10 bases. V was clipped by 4 bases and J by 1 base; unmatched bases: 6. This CDR3 comprises 16 residues. Germline loops: CDR1 SGHRS, CDR2 YFSETQ. Written as DNA, the CDR3 is TGCGCCAGCAGCGGACAGGGGGTTTCTGGCACAGATACGCAGTATTTT. It specifies CASSGQGVSGTDTQYF. Variable domain in full (rest from reference TRBV5-1 and TRBJ2-3): KAGVTQTPRYLIKTRGQQVTLSCSPISGHRSVSWYQQTPGQGLQFLFEYFSETQRNKGNFPGRFSGRQFSNSRSEMNVSTLELGDSALYLCASSGQGVSGTDTQYFGPGTRLTVL.

The chain combines TRBV19 with TRBJ1-6; a possible D gene is TRBD1 (5 bases). With 5 bases removed from V and 10 bases from J, the gap between germline ends came to 18 bases. Germline loops: CDR1 LNHDA, CDR2 SQIVND (reference sequence). The CDR3 runs to 15 residues. The CDR3 DNA reads TGTGCCAGTAGTGACCCGGCAGGGTGGAACTCACCCCTCCACTTT. This sequence encodes CASSDPAGWNSPLHF. Complete variable domain (other parts from reference TRBV19 and TRBJ1-6): DGGITQSPKYLFRKEGQNVTLSCEQNLNHDAMYWYRQDPGQGLRLIYYSQIVNDFQKGDIAEGYSVSREKKESFPLTVTSAQKNPTAFYLCASSDPAGWNSPLHFGNGTRLTVT.

The chain has TRBV28 and TRBJ1-6, with D maybe TRBD1 (6 bases). Germline values: CDR1 MDHEN, CDR2 SYDVKM. Trimming took 7 bases from V and 9 from J, leaving 19 bases between them. The length of the CDR3 is 15 residues. DNA of the CDR3: TGTGCCAGCACCTACTCTACAGGGTCGGGTTCACCCCTCCACTTT. Protein: CASTYSTGSGSPLHF.

V usage is TRBV5-1 and J usage is TRBJ2-2; D may correspond to TRBD1 or TRBD2 (6 bases each). The germline CDR1 and CDR2 sequences are SGHRS and YFSETQ. Deletions cut 3 bases from V and 7 bases from J, with 16 bases between. The CDR3 runs 15 residues. Here the CDR3 reads CASSSKGGGFGELFF. The CDR3 DNA sequence: TGCGCCAGCAGCTCGAAAGGGGGAGGTTTCGGGGAGCTGTTTTTT.

This clone was seen only a few times. The genes are TRBV5-1 and TRBJ2-2; either TRBD1 or TRBD2 may fit D (5 bases each). The CDR3 length is 15 residues. Trimming left V 0 bases short and J 2 bases short, with 8 bases between. Per the germline V gene, CDR1 is SGHRS and CDR2 is YFSETQ. CDR3 amino acids: CASSLVGANTGELFF. For the CDR3, the DNA is TGCGCCAGCAGCTTGGTCGGGGCAAACACCGGGGAGCTGTTTTTT.

The chain carries TRBV7-8 and TRBJ1-1, with no clear D. CDR1 and CDR2 (germline): SGHVS, FQNEAQ. V dropped 1 base and J dropped 7 bases, with 10 bases sitting between them. The CDR3 sequence is 13 residues long. The CDR3 reads CASSLVKVGEAFF. For the CDR3, the DNA is TGTGCCAGCAGCTTAGTGAAGGTGGGTGAAGCTTTCTTT.

This clone was seen just once. The chain uses TRBV7-2 and TRBJ1-1; D call uncertain. This CDR3 spans 13 amino acids. V was pared by 3 bases and J by 4 bases, with 9 bases between. Germline V CDR1 and CDR2: SGHTA, FQGNSA. The CDR3 region is CASSLDGSTEAFF. The CDR3 DNA reads TGTGCCAGCAGCTTGGATGGTAGCACTGAAGCTTTCTTT. The variable domain in full, completed from reference TRBV7-2 and TRBJ1-1, reads GAGVSQSPSNKVTEKGKDVELRCDPISGHTALYWYRQSLGQGLEFLIYFQGNSAPDKSGLPSDRFSAERTGGSVSTLTIQRTQQEDSAVYLCASSLDGSTEAFFGQGTRLTVV.

The chain uses TRBV7-2 and TRBJ1-1, with no clear D. Deletions cut 4 bases from V and 8 bases from J, with 8 bases between. CDR3 length equals 11 residues. Germline V CDR1 and CDR2: SGHTA, FQGNSA. This CDR3 reads CASSSKYEAFF. The CDR3 DNA follows: TGTGCCAGCAGCTCGAAGTACGAAGCTTTCTTT. Using reference TRBV7-2 and TRBJ1-1 for the parts outside the CDR3, the full variable domain is GAGVSQSPSNKVTEKGKDVELRCDPISGHTALYWYRQSLGQGLEFLIYFQGNSAPDKSGLPSDRFSAERTGGSVSTLTIQRTQQEDSAVYLCASSSKYEAFFGQGTRLTVV.

The CDR3, as DNA: TGTGCCACCAGTGATCCCAGGAGTGGTAGCACAGATACGCAGTATTTT. Amino acids: CATSDPRSGSTDTQYF. The chain combines TRBV24-1 with TRBJ2-3, with D uncertain. V was clipped by 3 bases and J by 0 bases, with 12 bases between them. The V gene's germline CDR1 is KGHDR and CDR2 SFDVKD. This CDR3 spans 16 amino acids.

The V gene is TRBV5-4, the J gene TRBJ2-5; 7 positions agree with TRBD2. V trimming: 4 bases; J trimming: 1 base; junction bases outside the gene matches: 10. CDR3 length equals 16 residues. Germline-derived CDR1 and CDR2 are SGHNT and YYREEE (reference sequence). CDR3 amino acids: CASSSLAEGGQETQYF. The CDR3 nucleotides are TGTGCCAGCAGCAGCCTAGCGGAGGGAGGCCAAGAGACCCAGTACTTC.

This clone was seen more than once but under ten times. This specimen includes other DNA sequences encoding the same CDR3. The chain recombines TRBV20-1 with TRBJ2-1, with 13 bases identical to TRBD2. The CDR3 length is 15 residues. Trimming took 3 bases from V and 9 from J; bases not matched to a gene: 8. Germline CDR1 DFQATT, CDR2 SNEGSKA (reference sequence). This chain's CDR3 is CSASGRLAGGFEQFF. The CDR3 DNA is TGCAGTGCTAGTGGTCGACTAGCGGGAGGATTTGAGCAGTTCTTC.

The count of this clone is one. This chain uses TRBV12-3 or TRBV12-4 with TRBJ2-7, with 7 bases identical to TRBD1. The CDR3 runs 13 residues. Losses at the gene ends were 5 bases for V and 4 bases for J; bases not matched to a gene: 5. CDR3 nucleotides: TGTGCCAGCAGTGCAACGACAGGGTACGAGCAGTACTTC. As protein: CASSATTGYEQYF.

The rearrangement joins TRBV4-1 to TRBJ2-7; 8 nucleotides match TRBD1. V lost 0 bases, J lost 3 bases, and 7 bases stayed unmatched. Germline V gives CDR1 MGHRA, CDR2 YSYEKL. This CDR3 has 16 residues. The CDR3 protein is CASSQDWGQADYEQYF. The CDR3 DNA reads as TGCGCCAGCAGCCAAGATTGGGGACAGGCAGACTACGAGCAGTACTTC.

This chain uses TRBV6-2 or TRBV6-3 with TRBJ1-2, with TRBD1 identical over 7 bases. The CDR3 totals 14 residues. Trimming cost V 6 bases and J 2 bases; bases outside gene matches: 6. CDR1 MNHEY and CDR2 SVGEGT come from the germline V gene. This CDR3 reads CASSDRAENYGYTF. As DNA, the CDR3 is TGTGCCAGCAGCGACAGGGCAGAGAACTATGGCTACACCTTC.

J is TRBJ2-1 and V is TRBV18; TRBD2 agrees at 13 bases. Germline V gene lookup returns CDR1 KGHSH and CDR2 LQKENI. With V trimmed by 4 bases and J by 8 bases, 8 bases remained unmatched. The CDR3 is made up of 16 amino acids. The CDR3 region is CASSQRTSGGGDEQFF. The CDR3 DNA reads as TGTGCCAGCTCACAAAGGACTAGCGGGGGAGGCGATGAGCAGTTCTTC. Full variable domain (rest looked up from reference TRBV18 and TRBJ2-1): NAGVMQNPRHLVRRRGQEARLRCSPMKGHSHVYWYRQLPEEGLKFMVYLQKENIIDESGMPKERFSAEFPKEGPSILRIQQVVRGDSAAYFCASSQRTSGGGDEQFFGPGTRLTVL.

This chain connects TRBV5-1 to TRBJ2-3; 11 bases fit TRBD2. The CDR3 has 16 amino acids. The germline V gene encodes CDR1 SGHRS and CDR2 YFSETQ. V dropped 4 bases and J dropped 0; count of bases not matched to a gene: 4. The CDR3, as DNA: TGCGCCAGCAGCGGGGGACTAGCGGTTAGCACAGATACGCAGTATTTT. Protein sequence: CASSGGLAVSTDTQYF.

This chain connects TRBV5-1 to TRBJ1-1, with D possibly TRBD1 on 6 matching bases. V lost 2 bases and J lost 1, with 15 bases in between. Per the germline V gene, CDR1 is SGHRS and CDR2 is YFSETQ. The CDR3 is 16 residues long. This CDR3 is CASSFNGGAGNTEAFF. The CDR3 coding sequence is TGCGCCAGCAGCTTTAACGGGGGGGCGGGGAACACTGAAGCTTTCTTT.

This sequence joins TRBV7-2 and TRBJ2-6; D may be TRBD1 (6 bases). The V end lost 1 base, the J end lost 0 bases, and 10 bases lay between the germline ends. This CDR3 is 17 amino acids long. The V gene's germline CDR1 is SGHTA and CDR2 FQGNSA. The CDR3 protein is CASSLGGQASGANVLTF. In DNA form, the CDR3 reads TGTGCCAGCAGCTTAGGGGGGCAGGCCTCTGGGGCCAACGTCCTGACTTTC.

The CDR3 sequence is CASSLEGANTDTQYF. For the CDR3, the DNA is TGCGCCAGCAGCTTGGAGGGTGCTAACACAGATACGCAGTATTTT. The chain carries TRBV5-1 and TRBJ2-3, with D unclear. Trimming removed 0 bases from V and 2 bases from J, with 10 bases in between. Germline V CDR1 and CDR2: SGHRS, YFSETQ. The CDR3 runs 15 residues.

This chain links TRBV10-2 with TRBJ1-5; D remains unclear. The V gene's germline CDR1 is WSHSY and CDR2 SAAADI. This CDR3 spans 14 amino acids. Trimming pared 4 bases from V and 1 base from J, leaving 8 bases between. CDR3 DNA sequence: TGCGCCAGCAGTGGATCAACAAGCAATCAGCCCCAGCATTTT. As protein: CASSGSTSNQPQHF.

This rearrangement joins TRBV11-2 to TRBJ1-2; D ambiguous. Trimming cost V 2 bases and J 1 base, with 5 bases left between them. This CDR3 is 13 amino acids long. Per germline, CDR1 SGHAT and CDR2 FQNNGV. The CDR3 sequence is CASSLRVNYGYTF. CDR3 nucleotide sequence: TGTGCCAGCAGCTTACGGGTTAACTATGGCTACACCTTC.

There are a few counts of this clone. The chain recombines TRBV28 with TRBJ1-1, with D perhaps matching TRBD1 (5 bases). V was cut by 7 bases and J by 1 base, with 25 bases left in between. Per germline, CDR1 MDHEN and CDR2 SYDVKM. The CDR3 is 18 residues long. In DNA, the CDR3 is TGTGCCAGCACCCGCGCAGGGACCCACGGCTGGAAGAACACTGAAGCTTTCTTT. Residues: CASTRAGTHGWKNTEAFF.

The chain joins TRBV5-1 to TRBJ1-4; D is perhaps TRBD1 (6 bases). V was shortened by 4 bases and J by 7 bases, with 14 bases between the two germline ends. This CDR3 has 14 amino acids. CDR1 is SGHRS, CDR2 YFSETQ, per germline. This CDR3 is CASSNREGGEKLFF. The CDR3 region has the DNA TGCGCCAGCAGCAACAGGGAGGGGGGTGAAAAACTGTTTTTT.

This rearrangement joins TRBV19 to TRBJ1-1; TRBD1 agrees at 9 bases. CDR3 length equals 14 residues. Germline values: CDR1 LNHDA, CDR2 SQIVND (reference sequence). Losses at the gene ends were 6 bases for V and 1 base for J; bases not matched to a gene: 3. The CDR3 nucleotides are TGTGCCAGTAGCCTACAGGGGGCGAACACTGAAGCTTTCTTT. Translated, it gives CASSLQGANTEAFF. Based on the CDR3 plus reference TRBV19 and TRBJ1-1, the full variable domain is DGGITQSPKYLFRKEGQNVTLSCEQNLNHDAMYWYRQDPGQGLRLIYYSQIVNDFQKGDIAEGYSVSREKKESFPLTVTSAQKNPTAFYLCASSLQGANTEAFFGQGTRLTVV.

The rearrangement uses TRBV11-2 and TRBJ2-3; perhaps TRBD2 as D (5 bases). CDR3 size: 15 residues. The V and J ends lost 5 bases and 6 bases respectively, with 18 bases between them. Germline-derived CDR1 and CDR2 are SGHAT and FQNNGV. CDR3 region: CASSRQLAPGDTQYF. CDR3 DNA: TGTGCCAGCAGCCGCCAGCTAGCCCCCGGGGATACGCAGTATTTT.

As DNA, the CDR3 is TGTGCCAGCAGCCGGGACAGGCAAGCCTACGAGCAGTACTTC. It codes for CASSRDRQAYEQYF. The V and J genes are TRBV6-5 and TRBJ2-7; TRBD1 agrees at 8 bases. J gave up 2 bases and V 6 bases, and 6 bases lay outside the gene matches. This CDR3 comprises 14 residues. CDR1 is MNHEY, CDR2 SVGAGI, per germline.